This T cell receptor (beta chain) was sequenced for a study of cytomegalovirus exposure and HLA in healthy donors. In its sample, this clone was seen once. The study ran its PCR with 60 Vbeta and 13 Jbeta primers. Profiling relied on immunoSEQ multiplex PCR, and the TCRdb table lists in-frame clones only, not all of them. Among just under 150,000 clones, around 75% were seen once, and the ten largest hold 2.5% to 3.5%. J gave up 6 bases and V 3 bases, and 6 bases lay outside the gene matches. CDR1 and CDR2 from the germline V gene are ENHRY and SYGVKD. CDR3 length: 15 amino acids. The source of this sequence is a woman aged 25 to 45 in good health and CMV-seronegative. Sequencing was done on a sample of PBMCs. The chain has TRBV10-3 and TRBJ2-1; 9 bases fit TRBD2. CDR3 amino acids: CAISDRAGGPNEQFF. The CDR3 DNA reads TGTGCCATCAGTGACCGGGCGGGAGGGCCCAATGAGCAGTTCTTC.